This is a list of T cell receptor beta chains from one sample in a study of blood T cell repertoires in COVID-19. The data were produced by immunoSEQ multiplex PCR, yet TCRdb's version contains in-frame clones alone and is incomplete. The data show 70,000 to 90,000 clones, about four fifths seen once. The sample comprised peripheral blood. Source of these receptors: a human donor in a cohort sampled during active COVID-19. Each CDR3 is given with its conserved first and last residue. The order of the fields is V gene, clone size, J gene, D gene, CDR3 protein, CDR3 DNA. The D gene is left open where the match is weak. Rows give clone size only sometimes, using once, few, many, or a class for an expanded clone.

V gene: TRBV11-2; clone size: .; J gene: TRBJ2-2; D gene: TRBD2; CDR3 protein: CASSQPGGGTFANTGELFF; CDR3 DNA: TGTGCCAGCAGCCAACCCGGCGGGGGGACGTTCGCGAACACCGGGGAGCTGTTTTTT
V gene: TRBV7-3; clone size: once; J gene: TRBJ2-1; D gene: TRBD1; CDR3 protein: CASSPDRDSYNEQFF; CDR3 DNA: TGTGCCAGCAGCCCGGACAGGGACTCCTACAATGAGCAGTTCTTC
V gene: TRBV5-1; clone size: .; J gene: TRBJ2-5; D gene: TRBD1; CDR3 protein: CASSPTGGDETQYF; CDR3 DNA: TGCGCCAGCAGTCCCACAGGGGGAGATGAGACCCAGTACTTC
V gene: TRBV7-3; clone size: .; J gene: TRBJ2-2; D gene: .; CDR3 protein: CASSFLGGASGELFF; CDR3 DNA: TGTGCCAGCAGCTTTCTCGGGGGAGCGTCCGGGGAGCTGTTTTTT
V gene: TRBV11-3; clone size: .; J gene: TRBJ2-5; D gene: TRBD2; CDR3 protein: CASSLGSLAAPETQYF; CDR3 DNA: TGTGCCAGCAGCTTAGGTTCGCTAGCGGCGCCAGAGACCCAGTACTTC
V gene: TRBV19; clone size: .; J gene: TRBJ2-2; D gene: TRBD2; CDR3 protein: CASSPEGLAHANTGELFF; CDR3 DNA: TGTGCCAGTAGTCCCGAGGGACTAGCGCACGCGAACACCGGGGAGCTGTTTTTT
V gene: TRBV30; clone size: .; J gene: TRBJ1-2; D gene: .; CDR3 protein: CAWSDNSVSGYTF; CDR3 DNA: TGTGCCTGGAGCGATAATTCGGTATCTGGCTACACCTTC
V gene: TRBV19; clone size: few; J gene: TRBJ2-7; D gene: .; CDR3 protein: CASSKAVSYEQYF; CDR3 DNA: TGTGCCAGTAGTAAGGCGGTCTCCTACGAGCAGTACTTC
V gene: TRBV29-1; clone size: once; J gene: TRBJ2-1; D gene: TRBD2; CDR3 protein: CSVTPGTINEQFF; CDR3 DNA: TGCAGCGTTACCCCCGGGACTATCAATGAGCAGTTCTTC
V gene: TRBV4-1; clone size: .; J gene: TRBJ2-3; D gene: .; CDR3 protein: CASSLNSGFTDTQYF; CDR3 DNA: TGCGCCAGCAGCCTCAATAGCGGTTTCACAGATACGCAGTATTTT
V gene: TRBV7-9; clone size: .; J gene: TRBJ1-3; D gene: TRBD1; CDR3 protein: CASHKLPGGGNTIYF; CDR3 DNA: TGTGCCAGCCACAAGCTGCCAGGGGGTGGAAACACCATATATTTT
V gene: TRBV11-2; clone size: .; J gene: TRBJ1-5; D gene: .; CDR3 protein: CASSLGTRENQPQHF; CDR3 DNA: TGTGCCAGCAGCTTAGGGACTAGAGAAAATCAGCCCCAGCATTTT
V gene: TRBV6-5; clone size: .; J gene: TRBJ2-5; D gene: TRBD1; CDR3 protein: CASRTGTGLGETQYF; CDR3 DNA: TGTGCCAGCAGGACCGGGACAGGGTTAGGAGAGACCCAGTACTTC
V gene: TRBV4-2; clone size: .; J gene: TRBJ2-1; D gene: TRBD2; CDR3 protein: CASSQTSAPSYNEQFF; CDR3 DNA: TGTGCCAGCAGCCAAACTAGCGCCCCCTCCTACAATGAGCAGTTCTTC
V gene: TRBV4-1; clone size: once; J gene: TRBJ2-1; D gene: TRBD2; CDR3 protein: CASSQEASGSSGEQFF; CDR3 DNA: TGCGCCAGCAGCCAAGAGGCTAGCGGGAGTTCGGGTGAGCAGTTCTTC
V gene: TRBV4-2; clone size: .; J gene: TRBJ2-1; D gene: TRBD2; CDR3 protein: CASSPRDSGEYNEQFF; CDR3 DNA: TGTGCCAGCAGCCCCCGGGATAGCGGGGAATACAATGAGCAGTTCTTC
V gene: TRBV11-2; clone size: .; J gene: TRBJ2-7; D gene: .; CDR3 protein: CASSLVTGFEQYF; CDR3 DNA: TGTGCCAGCAGCTTAGTGACGGGGTTTGAGCAGTACTTC
V gene: TRBV27; clone size: .; J gene: TRBJ1-2; D gene: .; CDR3 protein: CASSFAEGYGYTF; CDR3 DNA: TGTGCCAGCAGTTTTGCGGAGGGGTATGGCTACACCTTC
V gene: TRBV29-1; clone size: .; J gene: TRBJ2-1; D gene: .; CDR3 protein: CSVEDSGNEQFF; CDR3 DNA: TGCAGCGTTGAAGATTCCGGGAATGAGCAGTTCTTC
V gene: TRBV5-1; clone size: .; J gene: TRBJ1-3; D gene: .; CDR3 protein: CASSLAGLQAGNTIYF; CDR3 DNA: TGCGCCAGCAGCTTGGCCGGGTTGCAAGCGGGAAACACCATATATTTT
V gene: TRBV28; clone size: .; J gene: TRBJ2-3; D gene: TRBD1; CDR3 protein: CASMGLGPYRGGTDTQYF; CDR3 DNA: TGTGCCAGCATGGGGCTTGGACCGTACAGGGGCGGCACAGATACGCAGTATTTT
V gene: TRBV9; clone size: .; J gene: TRBJ2-2; D gene: .; CDR3 protein: CASSPIGSGSGTGELFF; CDR3 DNA: TGTGCCAGCAGCCCTATCGGTTCGGGGTCGGGCACCGGGGAGCTGTTTTTT
V gene: TRBV11-2; clone size: .; J gene: TRBJ1-1; D gene: .; CDR3 protein: CASSLQGRRNTEAFF; CDR3 DNA: TGTGCCAGCAGCTTACAGGGGCGAAGGAACACTGAAGCTTTCTTT
V gene: TRBV10-2; clone size: .; J gene: TRBJ2-6; D gene: TRBD2; CDR3 protein: CASSESRTSSGANVLTF; CDR3 DNA: TGCGCCAGCAGTGAGTCGCGGACTAGCTCTGGGGCCAACGTCCTGACTTTC
V gene: TRBV19; clone size: .; J gene: TRBJ2-3; D gene: .; CDR3 protein: CASSTRGAGTDTQYF; CDR3 DNA: TGTGCCAGTAGTACACGTGGGGCGGGCACAGATACGCAGTATTTT
V gene: TRBV29-1; clone size: medium-sized; J gene: TRBJ1-6; D gene: .; CDR3 protein: CSVRLDSVGSPLHF; CDR3 DNA: TGCAGCGTCCGACTCGACAGCGTTGGTTCACCCCTCCACTTT
V gene: TRBV1; clone size: few; J gene: TRBJ2-1; D gene: .; CDR3 protein: CTSSQPPSGRALEQFF; CDR3 DNA: TGCACCAGCAGTCAACCGCCTAGCGGGAGGGCGCTTGAGCAGTTCTTC
V gene: TRBV5-1; clone size: .; J gene: TRBJ2-3; D gene: .; CDR3 protein: CASRTGPISMQYF; CDR3 DNA: TGCGCCAGCAGGACAGGACCCATCTCGATGCAGTATTTT
V gene: TRBV18; clone size: .; J gene: TRBJ2-7; D gene: TRBD1; CDR3 protein: CASSPPGQGIYEQYF; CDR3 DNA: TGTGCCAGCTCACCACCGGGACAGGGGATCTACGAGCAGTACTTC
V gene: TRBV28; clone size: .; J gene: TRBJ2-3; D gene: TRBD2; CDR3 protein: CASSFLLAGPTDTQYF; CDR3 DNA: TGTGCCAGCAGTTTTCTTCTAGCGGGCCCCACAGATACGCAGTATTTT
V gene: TRBV5-4; clone size: once; J gene: TRBJ2-7; D gene: .; CDR3 protein: CASSLAGGDEQYF; CDR3 DNA: TGTGCCAGCAGCTTGGCCGGAGGGGATGAGCAGTACTTC
V gene: TRBV19; clone size: .; J gene: TRBJ2-7; D gene: TRBD1; CDR3 protein: CASTGDSTYEQYF; CDR3 DNA: TGTGCCAGTACTGGGGACAGCACCTACGAGCAGTACTTC
V gene: TRBV5-5; clone size: few; J gene: TRBJ2-7; D gene: TRBD2; CDR3 protein: CASSLGQAGALIYEQYF; CDR3 DNA: TGTGCCAGCAGCTTGGGGCAAGCGGGAGCCCTAATATACGAGCAGTACTTC
V gene: TRBV6-5; clone size: .; J gene: TRBJ2-3; D gene: .; CDR3 protein: CASSQLVSTDTQYF; CDR3 DNA: TGTGCCAGCAGTCAACTAGTTAGCACAGATACGCAGTATTTT